This TCR beta chain was retrieved from a study of CD8+ T cells in alopecia areata. Study-level findings and limits: Scalp repertoires also include resident alphabeta T cells from normal skin.

In this sample, this clone turned up many times. The antigen remains unidentified. Within the sample, other DNA sequences also encode this same CDR3. In each case, RNA was isolated and then reverse transcribed into cDNA as the sequencing template. Libraries were prepared by immunoSEQ multiplex PCR; TCRdb keeps only in-frame clonotypes and omits some of them. The repertoire consists of more than 95,000 clones, with roughly 66% occurring once and the leading ten covering 2.8%. From germline, CDR1 is LNHNV and CDR2 YYDKDF (reference sequence). The ends lost 5 bases at V and 7 bases at J; junction bases unmatched: 5. This CDR3 contains 13 residues.

The source is a human donor in good health. The rearrangement uses TRBV15 and TRBJ2-7, with 10 bases identical to TRBD1. The material sequenced was CD4+ T cells sorted from blood. The CDR3 DNA is TGTGCCACCAGCCGGGACAGGGGTAGAGAGCAGTACTTC. This sequence encodes CATSRDRGREQYF.